The 27 T cell receptor beta chains below were found in one sample sequenced in a study of siplizumab effects on memory and regulatory T cells. Clones were read by immunoSEQ multiplex PCR, and TCRdb kept only the in-frame ones, dropping some. The repertoire holds roughly 93,000 clones, roughly 94% seen once, with roughly 1.3% in the top ten. Sequenced material: non-Treg CD4+ T cells sorted from blood. These receptor sequences come from a human donor in good health.

The CDR3 loop reads CASTGGPAVEQYF. In DNA form, the CDR3 reads TGTGCCAGCACTGGGGGTCCCGCCGTGGAGCAGTACTTC. The chain combines TRBV2 with TRBJ2-7; D might be TRBD1 or TRBD2, each matching 5 bases. Germline V gene sequence: CDR1 SNHLY, CDR2 FYNNEI. This CDR3 is 13 amino acids long. Trimming pared 7 bases from V and 7 bases from J, leaving 17 bases between.

This clone was detected only once. This chain joins TRBV7-3 and TRBJ1-5; weak D call: TRBD1 (5 bases). This CDR3 is 16 amino acids long. The germline V gene encodes CDR1 SGHTA and CDR2 FQGTGA. The germline V and J ends were trimmed by 1 base and 2 bases, with 12 bases remaining between them. DNA of the CDR3: TGTGCCAGCAGCTTAAAGGTCAGGGTTTGCAATCAGCCCCAGCATTTT. This encodes CASSLKVRVCNQPQHF.

This chain connects TRBV7-9 to TRBJ1-1; D gene ambiguous. Trimming removed 4 bases from V and 5 bases from J, with 14 bases in between. The CDR3 contains 14 residues. CDR1 and CDR2 (germline): SEHNR, FQNEAQ (reference sequence). In DNA, the CDR3 is TGTGCCAGCAGCTCCTACCGGTTGTTGACTGAAGCTTTCTTT. Translated: CASSSYRLLTEAFF.

The rearrangement uses TRBV28 and TRBJ2-1; D assignment may be TRBD1 or TRBD2 (5 bases each). Germline CDR1 and CDR2: MDHEN and SYDVKM. The V gene lost 6 bases and the J gene lost 10 bases, with 16 bases spanning the gap. The CDR3 has 13 residues. CDR3: CASRAPGPQEQFF. Written as DNA, the CDR3 is TGTGCCAGCAGGGCACCGGGACCCCAGGAGCAGTTCTTC.

The chain joins TRBV10-3 to TRBJ2-1; TRBD1 agrees at 9 bases. V was pared by 9 bases and J by 1 base, with 4 bases of the junction left unmatched. CDR3 length equals 14 residues. Germline V gene sequence: CDR1 ENHRY, CDR2 SYGVKD. The CDR3 loop is CAIGQGTSYNEQFF. The CDR3 nucleotides are TGTGCCATTGGACAGGGGACATCCTACAATGAGCAGTTCTTC.

The V call is TRBV18, the J call TRBJ2-7, with no clear D. V was trimmed by 5 bases and J by 5 bases, leaving 16 bases between them. Germline values: CDR1 KGHSH, CDR2 LQKENI. The CDR3 has 14 residues. The DNA of the CDR3 is TGTGCCAGCTCAGTTGCGATAGGCCTTAACGAGCAGTACTTC. Protein: CASSVAIGLNEQYF.

This clone was picked up one time. The rearrangement links TRBV5-5 to TRBJ2-7; D call uncertain. Germline CDR1 SGHKS, CDR2 YYEKEE (reference sequence). Trimming pared 5 bases from V and 5 bases from J, leaving 26 bases between. This CDR3 has 17 residues. The CDR3 DNA sequence: TGTGCCAGCAGTCCCGACCCTAACCGGGCCGCAGTCGACGAGCAGTACTTC. Its translation: CASSPDPNRAAVDEQYF.

The chain couples TRBV7-9 to TRBJ2-1; D is ambiguous. The CDR3 spans 13 residues. Germline-derived CDR1 and CDR2 are SEHNR and FQNEAQ (reference sequence). Trimming took 7 bases from V and 5 from J, leaving 12 bases between them. The CDR3 region has the DNA TGTGCCAGCACGGATTCCCCCGACAATGAGCAGTTCTTC. As protein: CASTDSPDNEQFF.

This sequence joins TRBV11-2 and TRBJ2-2, with TRBD2 identical over 14 bases. This CDR3 is built from 17 residues. Trimming at V came to 5 bases and at J to 6 bases, leaving 8 bases not matched to a gene. The germline gives CDR1 SGHAT, CDR2 FQNNGV. CDR3 amino acids: CASSRGTSGSGAGELFF. The DNA for the CDR3 is TGTGCCAGCAGCCGCGGGACTAGCGGGAGCGGTGCCGGGGAGCTGTTTTTT.

V is TRBV29-1 and J is TRBJ2-7, with 10 positions matching TRBD2. Germline lookup yields CDR1 SQVTM and CDR2 ANQGSEA. The CDR3 is 15 amino acids. The trim removed 1 base at V and 5 bases at J, leaving 8 bases unmatched. The CDR3 sequence: CSVEGGTSGKHEQYF. The CDR3 DNA reads as TGCAGCGTTGAAGGGGGTACTAGCGGGAAACACGAGCAGTACTTC.

V is TRBV4-1 and J is TRBJ1-5; TRBD1 agrees at 7 bases. The CDR3 length is 21 residues. V trimming: 3 bases; J trimming: 0 bases; junction bases outside the gene matches: 20. Germline loops: CDR1 MGHRA, CDR2 YSYEKL. CDR3 region: CASSQLSLTGSRLYSNQPQHF. CDR3 coding DNA: TGCGCCAGCAGCCAGCTTTCCTTGACAGGGTCGAGGCTATATAGCAATCAGCCCCAGCATTTT.

This clone has a single count. The chain combines TRBV19 with TRBJ1-2; the D is unclear. The V and J ends lost 6 bases and 2 bases respectively, with 7 bases between them. The CDR3 sequence is 12 residues long. Germline values: CDR1 LNHDA, CDR2 SQIVND (reference sequence). CDR3 region: CASSSPNYGYTF. DNA for the CDR3: TGTGCCAGTAGCAGTCCCAACTATGGCTACACCTTC.

The gene calls are TRBV27 and TRBJ2-2; D unclear. The CDR3 length is 13 residues. The V gene lost 3 bases and the J gene lost 8 bases, with 10 bases spanning the gap. Germline V gives CDR1 MNHEY, CDR2 SMNVEV (reference sequence). This CDR3 reads CASSLFSSGELFF. CDR3 nucleotides: TGTGCCAGCAGTTTGTTTTCGTCGGGGGAGCTGTTTTTT.

The sample holds one count of this clone. The gene calls are TRBV19 and TRBJ2-3, with a possible D match to TRBD1 (6 bases). V was shortened by 10 bases and J by 0 bases, with 11 bases between the two germline ends. The germline CDR1 and CDR2 sequences are LNHDA and SQIVND (reference sequence). CDR3 length: 13 amino acids. The CDR3 DNA sequence: TGTGCCACCCGGACAGCTAGCACAGATACGCAGTATTTT. Its translation is CATRTASTDTQYF.

CDR3 amino acids: CASSPLAVDRNEQFF. The CDR3, as DNA: TGTGCCAGCAGTCCTCTAGCAGTAGATAGGAATGAGCAGTTCTTC. This rearrangement joins TRBV27 to TRBJ2-1; maybe TRBD2 (5 bases). CDR1 MNHEY and CDR2 SMNVEV come from the germline V gene (reference sequence). The CDR3 runs to 15 residues. V lost 5 bases to trimming and J lost 7 bases, with 18 bases between them.

The chain couples TRBV2 to TRBJ1-5, with D tentatively TRBD1 (5 bases). With 5 bases removed from V and 7 bases from J, the gap between germline ends came to 27 bases. The germline V gene has CDR1 SNHLY and CDR2 FYNNEI. There are 18 residues in the CDR3. The CDR3 region has the DNA TGTGCCAGCAGTCGGCTGAACGTCGGCGCCTCGAGGGGACAGCCCCAGCATTTT. Protein: CASSRLNVGASRGQPQHF.

The rearrangement uses TRBV27 and TRBJ2-7, with 12 bases that match TRBD1. The V segment lost 1 base and the J segment 3 bases; nucleotides outside the gene matches: 10. Germline-derived CDR1 and CDR2 are MNHEY and SMNVEV (reference sequence). This CDR3 contains 18 residues. This CDR3 reads CASSLFGTGGDMSYEQYF. The CDR3 DNA reads TGTGCCAGCAGTTTATTCGGGACAGGGGGCGATATGAGCTACGAGCAGTACTTC.

The V and J genes are TRBV6-5 and TRBJ1-1, with D unclear. CDR1 and CDR2 from the germline V gene are MNHEY and SVGAGI. With 6 bases removed from V and 4 bases from J, the gap between germline ends came to 12 bases. This CDR3 spans 13 amino acids. The DNA for the CDR3 is TGTGCCAGCAGGGGAATGAGTTCCACTGAAGCTTTCTTT. This sequence encodes CASRGMSSTEAFF.

The V gene is TRBV2, the J gene TRBJ2-7, with D maybe TRBD2 (6 bases). CDR1 SNHLY and CDR2 FYNNEI come from the germline V gene. Trimming left V 6 bases short and J 0 bases short, with 15 bases between. The CDR3 length is 15 residues. CDR3 in amino acids: CASRPWEASSYEQYF. The DNA for the CDR3 is TGTGCCAGCAGGCCCTGGGAGGCTAGCTCCTACGAGCAGTACTTC.

This chain uses TRBV5-6 with TRBJ2-5; D possibly matches TRBD1 or TRBD2 (5 bases each). Between the trimmed V and J ends, which lost 4 bases and 1 base, there was a span of 11 bases. This CDR3 is 14 amino acids long. CDR1 and CDR2 (germline): SGHDT, YYEEEE. CDR3 loop: CASSVGTVQETQYF. As DNA, the CDR3 is TGTGCCAGCAGCGTGGGGACGGTCCAAGAGACCCAGTACTTC.

The V and J genes are TRBV6-5 and TRBJ2-3; D is perhaps TRBD1 (7 bases). The CDR3 has 13 residues. Trimming removed 5 bases from V and 9 bases from J, with 15 bases in between. Germline V lookup: CDR1 MNHEY, CDR2 SVGAGI. The CDR3 here is CASSQEGAKTQYF. Written as DNA, the CDR3 is TGTGCCAGCAGTCAGGAGGGGGCGAAGACGCAGTATTTT.

The chain joins TRBV19 to TRBJ2-3; a possible D gene is TRBD1 (5 bases). Germline V lookup: CDR1 LNHDA, CDR2 SQIVND (reference sequence). The length of the CDR3 is 16 residues. V was shortened by 5 bases and J by 0 bases, with 15 bases between the two germline ends. The CDR3 DNA sequence: TGTGCCAGTAGTGGGGCTGGGGCGCCTAGCACAGATACGCAGTATTTT. As protein: CASSGAGAPSTDTQYF.

This clone showed up just a few times. The chain combines TRBV10-3 with TRBJ2-2, with TRBD2 matching over 8 bases. V shed 5 bases and J 1 base; nucleotides not matched to a gene: 3. This CDR3 has 15 residues. CDR1 and CDR2 (germline): ENHRY, SYGVKD. CDR3 bases: TGTGCCATCAGTAGAAGCGGGAGGAACACCGGGGAGCTGTTTTTT. It encodes CAISRSGRNTGELFF.

The V and J genes are TRBV4-1 and TRBJ2-7; D is undetermined. The length of the CDR3 is 15 residues. V shed 2 bases and J shed 6 bases, with 17 bases lying between them. The germline V gene has CDR1 MGHRA and CDR2 YSYEKL. CDR3 residues: CASSQLVTDFREQYF. In DNA form, the CDR3 reads TGCGCCAGCAGCCAACTAGTTACCGACTTTCGCGAGCAGTACTTC.

The chain has TRBV25-1 and TRBJ1-1, with D perhaps matching TRBD1 (6 bases). V lost 0 bases, J lost 1 base, and 9 bases lay in between. In germline, CDR1 is MGHDK, CDR2 SYGVNS. This CDR3 spans 15 amino acids. The CDR3 DNA reads TGTGCCAGCAGTGAATATGGACAGTCGAACACTGAAGCTTTCTTT. Translating it yields CASSEYGQSNTEAFF.

The chain employs TRBV28 and TRBJ2-7; possibly TRBD2 for D (5 bases). Per the germline V gene, CDR1 is MDHEN and CDR2 is SYDVKM. Deletions cut 3 bases from V and 1 base from J, with 13 bases between. The CDR3 covers 15 residues. CDR3 loop: CASSFDSLGSYEQYF. CDR3 nucleotide sequence: TGTGCCAGCAGTTTCGATTCACTAGGGTCCTACGAGCAGTACTTC.

The rearrangement links TRBV28 to TRBJ1-1; 9 nucleotides agree with TRBD1. The CDR3 covers 14 residues. V was clipped by 8 bases and J by 3 bases; unmatched bases: 7. Germline values: CDR1 MDHEN, CDR2 SYDVKM. CDR3 sequence: CASRTTGGHTEAFF. The DNA for the CDR3 is TGTGCCAGCCGTACGACAGGGGGTCACACTGAAGCTTTCTTT.